What follows is one TCR beta chain and its context. Clones were read by immunoSEQ multiplex PCR, and TCRdb kept only the in-frame ones, dropping some. This sample carries about 52,000 clones, roughly 80% of them seen once, and the ten largest clones take about 4%. This sample was included in a study of T cells in localized non-small cell lung cancer. Germline CDR1 and CDR2: MNHNY and SVGAGI (reference sequence). With 5 bases clipped from V and 1 base from J, the junction kept 2 bases outside the gene matches. CDR3 length: 14 amino acids. This clonotype originated in a woman aged 40 to 75 with stage II lung adenocarcinoma. Here the sequenced sample was PBMCs, taken before any cancer treatment. V and J are TRBV6-6 and TRBJ2-7; 10 nucleotides agree with TRBD1. The CDR3 loop reads CASSRDRGSYEQYF. Written as DNA, the CDR3 is TGTGCCAGCAGTCGGGACAGGGGTTCCTACGAGCAGTACTTC.